This T cell receptor (beta chain) derives from a study of cytomegalovirus exposure and HLA in healthy donors. Trimming shortened V by 10 bases and J by 9 bases, and 13 bases separated the two germline ends. This CDR3 is 11 amino acids long. Germline loops: CDR1 LNHDA, CDR2 SQIVND (reference sequence). The count of this clone is one. In the PCR, 60 Vbeta and 13 Jbeta primers were used. This table comes from immunoSEQ multiplex PCR, and its TCRdb copy is limited to in-frame clones, with some not included. The sample lists more than 95,000 clones, 70% to 85% occurring once. The receptor comes from a woman aged 18-35 years in good health and CMV-seropositive. The chain couples TRBV19 to TRBJ1-5; tentative D call: TRBD1 (5 bases). The sequencing sample was made of PBMCs. The CDR3 nucleotides are TGTGCCACCTCTCCCGGGGGGCCCCAGCATTTT. The encoded protein is CATSPGGPQHF.